The clone carrying this TCR beta chain was seen repeatedly, ten times or more. Its antigen remains unidentified. The time point: patch test 3, about 24 weeks after DPC sensitization. The treatment was: therapeutic diphenylcyclopropenone sensitization with weekly scalp DPC. This sample is drawn from a study of human T cells and chemical hapten exposure. Findings and caveats of the study: Healthy individuals' immune responses may differ from those of donors, who had alopecia.

V lost 4 bases, J lost 5 bases, and 13 bases lay in between. The CDR3 is 14 amino acids. Germline V gene data show CDR1 as SGDLS and CDR2 as YYNGEE. Unique molecular identifiers were linked by the library to individual cDNA molecules. In the authors' methods: TCRs per sample had a median of approximately 88,000 and ranged from about 23,224 to 700,000. TCRdb reprocessed the RACE reads via MiXCR and lists one record per CDR3 protein. TCRdb, not the authors, supplied the V and J calls. The table shows some 60,000 distinct CDR3 sequences, with about an eighth occurring only once. This clonotype originated in a man younger than 45 with alopecia areata. Some clones in this sample may be carry-over from other donors' samples. This sequence joins TRBV9 and TRBJ2-1; D possibly uses TRBD1 or TRBD2 (5 bases each). The sample in question was whole blood, obtained in connection with sensitization to the hapten diphenylcyclopropenone (DPC). The DNA for the CDR3 is TGTGCCAGCAGCATCCAGGGACGTAACAATGAGCAGTTCTTC. Its translation is CASSIQGRNNEQFF.